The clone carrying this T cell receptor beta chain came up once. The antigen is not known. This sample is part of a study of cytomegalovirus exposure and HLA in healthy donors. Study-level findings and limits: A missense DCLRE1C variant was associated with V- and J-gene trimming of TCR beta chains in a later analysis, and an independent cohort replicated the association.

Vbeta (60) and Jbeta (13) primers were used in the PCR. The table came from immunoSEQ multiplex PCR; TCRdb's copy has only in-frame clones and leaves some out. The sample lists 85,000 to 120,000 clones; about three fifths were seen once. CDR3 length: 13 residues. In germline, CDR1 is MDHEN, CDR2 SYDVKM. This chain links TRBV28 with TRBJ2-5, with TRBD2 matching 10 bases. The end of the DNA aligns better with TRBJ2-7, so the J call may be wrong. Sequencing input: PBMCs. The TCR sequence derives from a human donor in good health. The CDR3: CASERTSGYEQYF. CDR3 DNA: TGTGCCAGCGAGAGGACTAGCGGTTACGAGCAGTACTTC.